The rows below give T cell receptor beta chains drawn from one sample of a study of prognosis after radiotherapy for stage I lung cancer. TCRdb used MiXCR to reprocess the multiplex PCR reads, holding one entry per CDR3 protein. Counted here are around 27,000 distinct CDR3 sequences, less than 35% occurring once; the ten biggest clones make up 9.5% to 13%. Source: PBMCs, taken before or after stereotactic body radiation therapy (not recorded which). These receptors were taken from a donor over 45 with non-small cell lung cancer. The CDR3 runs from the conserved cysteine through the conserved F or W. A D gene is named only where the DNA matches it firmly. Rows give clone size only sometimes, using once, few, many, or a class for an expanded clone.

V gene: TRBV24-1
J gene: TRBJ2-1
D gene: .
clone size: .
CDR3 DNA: TGTGCCACCAGTGATTTATTCCTCTACAATGAGCAGTTCTTC
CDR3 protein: CATSDLFLYNEQFF

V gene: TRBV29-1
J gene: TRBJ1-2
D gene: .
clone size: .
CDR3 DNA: TGCAGCGTCTTGCTCGGTGATGTCTACACCTTC
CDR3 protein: CSVLLGDVYTF

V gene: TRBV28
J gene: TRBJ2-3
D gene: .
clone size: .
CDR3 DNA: TGTGCCAGCAGTTTATTCCCAGATACGCAGTATTTT
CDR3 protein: CASSLFPDTQYF

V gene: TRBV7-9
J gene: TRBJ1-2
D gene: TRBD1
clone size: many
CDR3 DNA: TGTGCCAGCAGCTCTACCAGAACCGGGACAGAAGCTAACTATGGCTACACCTTC
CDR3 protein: CASSSTRTGTEANYGYTF

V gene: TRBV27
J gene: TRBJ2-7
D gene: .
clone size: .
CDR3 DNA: TGTGCCAGCAGACGGACGTTCTCCTACGAGCAGTACTTC
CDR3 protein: CASRRTFSYEQYF

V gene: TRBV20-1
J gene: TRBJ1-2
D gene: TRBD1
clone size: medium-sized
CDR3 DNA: TGCAGTGCTAGACCGGGACAGGGTCATGGCTACACCTTC
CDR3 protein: CSARPGQGHGYTF

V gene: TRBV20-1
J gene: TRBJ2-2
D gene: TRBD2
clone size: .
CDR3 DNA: TGCAGTACTAGAGATGCGGGGGGCCTAACCGGGGAGCTGTTTTTT
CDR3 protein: CSTRDAGGLTGELFF

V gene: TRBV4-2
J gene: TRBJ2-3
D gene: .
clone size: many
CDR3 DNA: TGTGCCAGCAGCCAAGTAGGGGGGCTCAGCACAGATACGCAGTATTTT
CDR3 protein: CASSQVGGLSTDTQYF

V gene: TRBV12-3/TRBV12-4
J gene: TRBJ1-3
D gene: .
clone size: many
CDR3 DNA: TGTGCCAACAGTTTACAGCTACCCTCTGGAAACACCATATATTTT
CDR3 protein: CANSLQLPSGNTIYF

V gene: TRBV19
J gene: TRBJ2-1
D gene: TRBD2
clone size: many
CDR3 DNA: TGTGCCAGTAGTAACGGGCGAAGCGGGAGTCGCAATGAGCAGTTCTTC
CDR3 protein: CASSNGRSGSRNEQFF

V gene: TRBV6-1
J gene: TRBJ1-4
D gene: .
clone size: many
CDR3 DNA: TGTGCCAGCAAGCGAACAGGGACAACTAATGAAAAACTGTTTTTT
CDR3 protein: CASKRTGTTNEKLFF

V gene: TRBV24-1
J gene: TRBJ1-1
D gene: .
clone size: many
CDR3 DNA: TGTGCCACCAGTGATAATACTGAAGCTTTCTTT
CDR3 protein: CATSDNTEAFF

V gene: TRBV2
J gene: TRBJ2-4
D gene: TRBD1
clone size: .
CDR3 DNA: TGTGCCAGTGGACAGGGGGCTAGAGGGGCCAAAAACATTCAGTACTTC
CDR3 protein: CASGQGARGAKNIQYF

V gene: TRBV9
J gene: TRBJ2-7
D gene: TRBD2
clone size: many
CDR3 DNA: TGTGCCAGCAGCCATGGACTAGCTGGGTTGAAGCAGTACTTC
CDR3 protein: CASSHGLAGLKQYF

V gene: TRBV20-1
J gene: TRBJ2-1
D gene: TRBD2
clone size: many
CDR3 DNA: TGCAGTGCTAGATGGCGGGAGGGCTCTCGGGATGAGCAGTTCTTC
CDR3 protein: CSARWREGSRDEQFF

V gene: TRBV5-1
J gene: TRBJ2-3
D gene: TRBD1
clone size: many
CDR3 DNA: TGCGCCAGCAGCTTGGAACAGGGGCGAACAGATACGCAGTATTTT
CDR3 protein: CASSLEQGRTDTQYF

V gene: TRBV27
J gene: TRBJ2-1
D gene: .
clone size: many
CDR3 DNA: TGTGCCAGCAGTTTCCGCCGGGATTTCGGTCGTTCCAATGAGCAGTTCTTC
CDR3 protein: CASSFRRDFGRSNEQFF

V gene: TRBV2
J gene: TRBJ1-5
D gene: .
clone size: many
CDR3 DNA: TGTGCCAGCAGTGAAGTTGGCGGCAATCAGCCCCAGCATTTT
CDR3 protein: CASSEVGGNQPQHF

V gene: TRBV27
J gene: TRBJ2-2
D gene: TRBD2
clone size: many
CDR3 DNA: TGTGCCAGCAGTTTTTGGGGGGGCGGGGAGCTGTTTTTT
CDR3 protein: CASSFWGGGELFF

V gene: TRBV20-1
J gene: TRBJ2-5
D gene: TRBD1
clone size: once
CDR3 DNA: TGCAGTGCTGACAGGGTCGCCCGGGATACCCAGTACTTC
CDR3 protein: CSADRVARDTQYF

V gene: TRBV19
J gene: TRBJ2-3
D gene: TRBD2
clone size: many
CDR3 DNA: TGTGCCAGTAGGGGGAGAAAAGGACTAGAAACAGATACGCAGTATTTT
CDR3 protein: CASRGRKGLETDTQYF

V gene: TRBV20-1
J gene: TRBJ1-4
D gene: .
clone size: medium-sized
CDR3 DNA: TGCAGTGCTAGAGTTCTAGGCGGGCTTAATGAAAAACTGTTTTTT
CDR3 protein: CSARVLGGLNEKLFF

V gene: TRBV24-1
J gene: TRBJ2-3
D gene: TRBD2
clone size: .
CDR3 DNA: TGTGTCACCAGTGATAAGCGGGACAGCACAGATACGCAGTATTTT
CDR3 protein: CVTSDKRDSTDTQYF